This is a list of T cell receptor beta chains from one sample in a study of T cells in narcolepsy. The data were produced by immunoSEQ multiplex PCR, yet TCRdb's version contains in-frame clones alone and is incomplete. The table has some 33,000 clones, roughly 90% seen once. Source material: CD45RA- memory CD4+ T cells from PBMCs. The receptors stem from a human donor with narcolepsy. CDR3s include the opening cysteine and the closing phenylalanine or tryptophan. D genes are given only for firm matches. Rows give clone size only sometimes, using once, few, many, or a class for an expanded clone.

>TRBV6-4|15|once|TRBD2|TRBJ2-3
CASSVAGAPPDTQYF
TGTGCCAGCAGTGTAGCGGGAGCCCCACCAGATACGCAGTATTTT
>TRBV5-1|15|.|.|TRBJ1-4
CASSLEAGLNEKLFF
TGCGCCAGCAGCTTGGAGGCAGGACTGAATGAAAAACTGTTTTTT
>TRBV5-5|18|once|TRBD2|TRBJ2-1
CASSRGLAGLAQYNEQFF
TGTGCCAGCAGCCGGGGACTAGCGGGACTCGCCCAGTACAATGAGCAGTTCTTC
>TRBV14|15|.|TRBD1|TRBJ2-1
CASSQAGTGVNEQFF
TGTGCCAGCAGCCAGGCCGGGACAGGGGTCAATGAGCAGTTCTTC
>TRBV28|14|.|TRBD1|TRBJ2-7
CASRKTGGWGEQYF
TGTGCCAGCAGGAAGACAGGGGGGTGGGGCGAGCAGTACTTC
>TRBV6-6|15|.|.|TRBJ2-1
CASSPRVTSYNEQFF
TGTGCCAGCAGCCCCCGGGTAACCTCCTACAATGAGCAGTTCTTC
>TRBV5-5|17|once|.|TRBJ1-4
CASSNQGVKKLNEKLFF
TGTGCCAGCAGCAATCAGGGCGTGAAAAAACTAAATGAAAAACTGTTTTTT
>TRBV20-1|11|.|.|TRBJ1-1
CSASPGSRAFF
TGCAGTGCTAGTCCTGGGTCGAGAGCTTTCTTT
>TRBV4-2|15|once|.|TRBJ1-1
CASSQIQGFNTEAFF
TGTGCCAGCAGCCAAATCCAGGGGTTCAACACTGAAGCTTTCTTT
>TRBV7-2|13|.|.|TRBJ1-4
CASSRTGAAGLFF
TGTGCCAGCAGCCGAACGGGGGCCGCGGGACTGTTTTTT
>TRBV10-3|12|.|.|TRBJ1-3
CAISERGHTIYF
TGTGCCATCAGTGAGAGGGGCCACACCATATATTTT
>TRBV4-1|15|.|.|TRBJ1-1
CASSQDRGPKGEAFF
TGCGCCAGCAGCCAAGATCGGGGCCCCAAAGGTGAAGCTTTCTTT
>TRBV23-1|17|.|.|TRBJ2-7
CASSQSELWPGDYEQYF
TGCGCCAGCAGTCAATCGGAACTTTGGCCAGGCGACTACGAGCAGTACTTC
>TRBV5-1|12|.|TRBD1|TRBJ1-1
CASKLGTGEAFF
TGCGCCAGCAAATTGGGGACAGGGGAAGCTTTCTTT
>TRBV4-1|13|.|.|TRBJ2-1
CASMPTSGDEQFF
TGCGCCAGCATGCCCACTAGTGGGGATGAGCAGTTCTTC
>TRBV6-5|14|.|.|TRBJ1-2
CASVGNPSVYGYTF
TGTGCCAGCGTAGGGAACCCGAGCGTCTATGGCTACACCTTC
>TRBV5-1|16|.|TRBD1|TRBJ2-7
CASSLGDRQGGHEQYF
TGCGCCAGCAGCTTGGGGGACCGACAGGGGGGCCACGAGCAGTACTTC